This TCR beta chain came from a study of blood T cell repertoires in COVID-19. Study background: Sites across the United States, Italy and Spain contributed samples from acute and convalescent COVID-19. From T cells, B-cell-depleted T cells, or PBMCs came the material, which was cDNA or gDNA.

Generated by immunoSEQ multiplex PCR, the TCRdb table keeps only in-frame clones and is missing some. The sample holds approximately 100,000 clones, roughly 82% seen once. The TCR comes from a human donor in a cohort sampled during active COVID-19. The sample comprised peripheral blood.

The CDR3: CASSPMGSRNTIYF. The CDR3 DNA reads TGTGCCAGCAGCCCGATGGGTAGCAGAAACACCATATATTTT. The chain uses TRBV5-6 and TRBJ1-3; no definite D call. The germline gives CDR1 SGHDT, CDR2 YYEEEE. This CDR3 spans 14 amino acids. Trimming stripped 4 bases from V and 5 bases from J, with 13 bases between. The variable domain in full, with the rest retrieved from reference TRBV5-6 and TRBJ1-3, is DAGVTQSPTHLIKTRGQQVTLRCSPKSGHDTVSWYQQALGQGPQFIFQYYEEEERQRGNFPDRFSGHQFPNYSSELNVNALLLGDSALYLCASSPMGSRNTIYFGEGSWLTVV.